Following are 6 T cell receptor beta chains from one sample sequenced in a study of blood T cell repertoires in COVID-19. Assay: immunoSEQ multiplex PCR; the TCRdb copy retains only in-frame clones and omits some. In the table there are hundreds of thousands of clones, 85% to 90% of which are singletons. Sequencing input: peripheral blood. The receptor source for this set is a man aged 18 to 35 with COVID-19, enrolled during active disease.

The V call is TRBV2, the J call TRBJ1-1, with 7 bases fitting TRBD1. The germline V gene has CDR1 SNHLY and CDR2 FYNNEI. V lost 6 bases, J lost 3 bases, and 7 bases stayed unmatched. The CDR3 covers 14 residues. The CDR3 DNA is TGTGCCAGCAGCGAACAGGGGAAGGACACTGAAGCTTTCTTT. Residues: CASSEQGKDTEAFF.

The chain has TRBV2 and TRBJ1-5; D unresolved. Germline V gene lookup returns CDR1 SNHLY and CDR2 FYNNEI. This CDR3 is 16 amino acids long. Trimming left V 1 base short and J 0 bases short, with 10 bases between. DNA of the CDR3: TGTGCCAGCAGTGAAGGAATGACACTTAGCAATCAGCCCCAGCATTTT. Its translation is CASSEGMTLSNQPQHF.

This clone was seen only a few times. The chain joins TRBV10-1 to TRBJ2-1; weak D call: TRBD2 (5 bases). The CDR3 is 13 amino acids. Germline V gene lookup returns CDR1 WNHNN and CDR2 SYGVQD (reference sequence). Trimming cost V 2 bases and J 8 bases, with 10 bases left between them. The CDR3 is CASSERLGDEQFF. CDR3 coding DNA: TGCGCCAGCAGTGAGAGACTCGGGGATGAGCAGTTCTTC.

This CDR3 reads CASSPRDQETQYF. Here the CDR3 DNA reads TGTGCCAGCAGTCCCAGGGATCAGGAGACCCAGTACTTC. The J gene is TRBJ2-5, the V gene TRBV25-1; a weak D match, TRBD1 (5 bases). Trimming shortened V by 5 bases and J by 5 bases, and 12 bases separated the two germline ends. This CDR3 is built from 13 residues. Germline CDR1 reads MGHDK; CDR2 reads SYGVNS.

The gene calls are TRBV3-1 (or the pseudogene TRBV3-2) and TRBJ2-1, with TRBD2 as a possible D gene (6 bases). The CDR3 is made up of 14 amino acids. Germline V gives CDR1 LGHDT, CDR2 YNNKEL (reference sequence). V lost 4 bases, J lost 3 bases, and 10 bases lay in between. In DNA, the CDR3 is TGTGCCAGCAGCCCGTCGGACTACTACAATGAGCAGTTCTTC. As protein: CASSPSDYYNEQFF.

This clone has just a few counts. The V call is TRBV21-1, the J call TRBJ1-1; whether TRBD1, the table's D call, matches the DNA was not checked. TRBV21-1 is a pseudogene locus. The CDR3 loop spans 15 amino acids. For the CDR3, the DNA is TGTGCTTTCCGCTATAGGGCAGGGTGGGACACTGAAGCTTTCTTT. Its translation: CAFRYRAGWDTEAFF.